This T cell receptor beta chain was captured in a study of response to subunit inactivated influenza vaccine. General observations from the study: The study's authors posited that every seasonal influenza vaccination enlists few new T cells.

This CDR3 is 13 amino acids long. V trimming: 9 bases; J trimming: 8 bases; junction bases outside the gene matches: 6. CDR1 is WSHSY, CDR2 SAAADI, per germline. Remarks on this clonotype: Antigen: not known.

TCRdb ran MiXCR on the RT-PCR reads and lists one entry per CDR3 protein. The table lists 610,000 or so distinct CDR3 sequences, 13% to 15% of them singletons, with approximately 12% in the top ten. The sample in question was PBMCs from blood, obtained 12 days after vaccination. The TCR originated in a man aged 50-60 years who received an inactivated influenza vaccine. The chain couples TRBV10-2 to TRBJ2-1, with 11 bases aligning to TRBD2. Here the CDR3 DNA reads TGCGCCAGTCGACTAGCGGGAAACCATGAGCAGTTCTTC. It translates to CASRLAGNHEQFF.